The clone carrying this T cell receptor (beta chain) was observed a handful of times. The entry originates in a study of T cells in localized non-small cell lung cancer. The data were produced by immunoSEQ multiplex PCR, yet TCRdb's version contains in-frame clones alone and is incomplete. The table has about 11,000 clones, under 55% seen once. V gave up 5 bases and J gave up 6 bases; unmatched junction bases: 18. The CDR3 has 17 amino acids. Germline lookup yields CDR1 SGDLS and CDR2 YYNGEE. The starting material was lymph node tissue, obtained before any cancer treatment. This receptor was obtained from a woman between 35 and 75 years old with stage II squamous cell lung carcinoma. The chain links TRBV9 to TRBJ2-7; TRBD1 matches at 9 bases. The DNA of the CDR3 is TGTGCCAGCAGTTCGCTTCCCCGGGACAGGGAAAAGTTCGAGCAGTACTTC. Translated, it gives CASSSLPRDREKFEQYF.